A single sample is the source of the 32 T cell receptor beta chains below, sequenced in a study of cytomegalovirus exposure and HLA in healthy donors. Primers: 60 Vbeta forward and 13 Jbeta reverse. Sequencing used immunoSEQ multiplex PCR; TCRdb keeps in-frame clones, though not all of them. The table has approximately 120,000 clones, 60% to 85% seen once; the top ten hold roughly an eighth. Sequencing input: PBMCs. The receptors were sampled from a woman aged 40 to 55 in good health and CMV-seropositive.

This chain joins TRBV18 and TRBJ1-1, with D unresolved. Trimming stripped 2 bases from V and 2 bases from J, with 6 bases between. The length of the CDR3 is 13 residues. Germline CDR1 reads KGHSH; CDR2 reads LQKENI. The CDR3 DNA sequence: TGTGCCAGCTCACCATGGCAAAACACTGAAGCTTTCTTT. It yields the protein CASSPWQNTEAFF.

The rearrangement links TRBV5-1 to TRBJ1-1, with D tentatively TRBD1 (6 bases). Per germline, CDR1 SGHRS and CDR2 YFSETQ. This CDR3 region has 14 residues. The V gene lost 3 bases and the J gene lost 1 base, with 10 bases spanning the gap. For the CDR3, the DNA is TGCGCCAGCAGCTCGTTGACAGGGAACACTGAAGCTTTCTTT. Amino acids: CASSSLTGNTEAFF.

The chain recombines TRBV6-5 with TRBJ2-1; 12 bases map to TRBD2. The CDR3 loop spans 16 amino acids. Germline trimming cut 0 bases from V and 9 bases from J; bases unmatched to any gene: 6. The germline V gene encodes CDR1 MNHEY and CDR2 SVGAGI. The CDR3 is CASSYSVLAGGLEQFF. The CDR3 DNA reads TGTGCCAGCAGTTACTCGGTGCTAGCGGGGGGGCTTGAGCAGTTCTTC.

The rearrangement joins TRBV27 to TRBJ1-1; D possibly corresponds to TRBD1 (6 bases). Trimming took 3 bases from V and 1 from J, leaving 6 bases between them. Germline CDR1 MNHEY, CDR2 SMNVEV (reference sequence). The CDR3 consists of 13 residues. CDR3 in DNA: TGTGCCAGCAGTTTGGGACAGAACACTGAAGCTTTCTTT. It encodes CASSLGQNTEAFF.

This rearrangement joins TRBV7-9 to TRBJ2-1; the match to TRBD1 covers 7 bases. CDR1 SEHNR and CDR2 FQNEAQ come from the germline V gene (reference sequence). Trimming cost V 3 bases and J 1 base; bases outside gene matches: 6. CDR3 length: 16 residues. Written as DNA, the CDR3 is TGTGCCAGCAGCTTCAACAGGGGAAGGTCCTACAATGAGCAGTTCTTC. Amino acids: CASSFNRGRSYNEQFF.

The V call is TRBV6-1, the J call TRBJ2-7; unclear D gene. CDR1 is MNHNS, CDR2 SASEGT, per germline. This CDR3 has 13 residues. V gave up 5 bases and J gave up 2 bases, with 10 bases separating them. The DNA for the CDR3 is TGTGCCAGCAGTACCGAGCTCCCCTACGAGCAGTACTTC. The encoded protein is CASSTELPYEQYF.

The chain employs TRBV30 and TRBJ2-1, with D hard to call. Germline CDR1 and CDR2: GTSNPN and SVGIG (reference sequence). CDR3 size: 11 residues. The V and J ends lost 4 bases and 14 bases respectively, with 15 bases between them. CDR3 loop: CAWTTGLRKFF. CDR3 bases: TGTGCCTGGACCACCGGGTTACGTAAGTTCTTC.

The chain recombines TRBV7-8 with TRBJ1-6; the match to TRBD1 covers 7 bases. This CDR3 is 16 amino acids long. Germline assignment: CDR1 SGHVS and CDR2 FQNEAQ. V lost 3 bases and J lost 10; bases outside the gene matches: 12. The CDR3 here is CASSLATRQGESPLHF. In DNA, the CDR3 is TGTGCCAGCAGCTTGGCTACTAGACAGGGAGAATCACCCCTCCACTTT.

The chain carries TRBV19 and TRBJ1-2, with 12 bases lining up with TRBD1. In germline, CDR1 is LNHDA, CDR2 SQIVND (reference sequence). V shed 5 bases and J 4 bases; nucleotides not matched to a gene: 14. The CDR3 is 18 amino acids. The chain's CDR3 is CASSSAGTGGQIFYGYTF. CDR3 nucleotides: TGTGCCAGTAGTTCAGCCGGGACAGGGGGCCAGATTTTCTATGGCTACACCTTC. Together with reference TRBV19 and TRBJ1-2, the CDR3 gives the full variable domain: DGGITQSPKYLFRKEGQNVTLSCEQNLNHDAMYWYRQDPGQGLRLIYYSQIVNDFQKGDIAEGYSVSREKKESFPLTVTSAQKNPTAFYLCASSSAGTGGQIFYGYTFGSGTRLTVV.

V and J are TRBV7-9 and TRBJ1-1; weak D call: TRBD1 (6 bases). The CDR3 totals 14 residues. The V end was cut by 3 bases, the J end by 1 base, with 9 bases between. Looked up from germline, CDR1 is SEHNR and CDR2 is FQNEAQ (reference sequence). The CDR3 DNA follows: TGTGCCAGCAGCTTTCAGGGGAGGAACACTGAAGCTTTCTTT. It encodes CASSFQGRNTEAFF.

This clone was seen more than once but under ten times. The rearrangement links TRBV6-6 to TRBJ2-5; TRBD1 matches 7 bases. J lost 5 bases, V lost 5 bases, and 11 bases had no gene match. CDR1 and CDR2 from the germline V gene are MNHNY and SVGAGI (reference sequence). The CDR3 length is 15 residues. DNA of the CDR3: TGTGCCAGCAGTAGAATTCGACAGGGAGAGGAGACCCAGTACTTC. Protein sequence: CASSRIRQGEETQYF.

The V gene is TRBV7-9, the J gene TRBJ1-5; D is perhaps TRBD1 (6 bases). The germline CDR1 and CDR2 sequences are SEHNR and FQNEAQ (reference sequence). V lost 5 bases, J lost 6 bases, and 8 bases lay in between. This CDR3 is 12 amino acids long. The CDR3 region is CASSRGIQPQHF. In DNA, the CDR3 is TGTGCCAGCAGCAGGGGGATTCAGCCCCAGCATTTT.

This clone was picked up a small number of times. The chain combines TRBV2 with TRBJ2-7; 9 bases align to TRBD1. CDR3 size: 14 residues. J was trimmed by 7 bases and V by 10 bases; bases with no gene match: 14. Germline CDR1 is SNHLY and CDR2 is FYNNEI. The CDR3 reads CATAVQQGAREQYF. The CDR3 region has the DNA TGTGCCACGGCTGTACAACAGGGGGCACGGGAGCAGTACTTC.

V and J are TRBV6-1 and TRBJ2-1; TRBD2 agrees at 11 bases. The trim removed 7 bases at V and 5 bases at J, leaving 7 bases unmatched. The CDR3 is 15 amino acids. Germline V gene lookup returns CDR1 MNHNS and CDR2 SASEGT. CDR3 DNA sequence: TGTGCCAGCAAAGTGCCTAGCGGGGGGAACAATGAGCAGTTCTTC. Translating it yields CASKVPSGGNNEQFF.

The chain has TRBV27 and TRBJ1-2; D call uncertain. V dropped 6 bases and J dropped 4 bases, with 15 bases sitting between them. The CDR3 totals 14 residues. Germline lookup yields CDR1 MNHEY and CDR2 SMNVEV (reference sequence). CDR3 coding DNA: TGTGCCAGCAGCTATACGCGGGGTGGCTATGGCTACACCTTC. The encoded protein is CASSYTRGGYGYTF.

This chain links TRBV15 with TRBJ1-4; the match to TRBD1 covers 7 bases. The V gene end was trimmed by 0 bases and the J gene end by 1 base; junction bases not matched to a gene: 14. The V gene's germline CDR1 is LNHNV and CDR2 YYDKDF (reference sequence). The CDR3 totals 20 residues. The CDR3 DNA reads TGTGCCACCAGCAGAGAGCCACCGGGACAGACAATTAAAACTAATGAAAAACTGTTTTTT. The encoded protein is CATSREPPGQTIKTNEKLFF.

CDR3 loop: CASSLGLRGNQPQHF. As DNA, the CDR3 is TGTGCCAGCAGCTTAGGTCTCAGGGGCAATCAGCCCCAGCATTTT. J is TRBJ1-5 and V is TRBV11-2; possibly TRBD1 for D (5 bases). V shed 1 base and J shed 2 bases, with 9 bases lying between them. The CDR3 contains 15 residues. The V gene's germline CDR1 is SGHAT and CDR2 FQNNGV.

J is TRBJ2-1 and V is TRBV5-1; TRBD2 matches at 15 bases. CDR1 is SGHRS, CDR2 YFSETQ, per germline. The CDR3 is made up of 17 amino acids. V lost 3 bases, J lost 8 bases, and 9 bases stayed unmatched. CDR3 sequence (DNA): TGCGCCAGCAGCTCCCGGACTAGCGGGGGGGTCTGGGATGAGCAGTTCTTC. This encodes CASSSRTSGGVWDEQFF. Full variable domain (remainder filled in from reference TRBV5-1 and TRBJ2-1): KAGVTQTPRYLIKTRGQQVTLSCSPISGHRSVSWYQQTPGQGLQFLFEYFSETQRNKGNFPGRFSGRQFSNSRSEMNVSTLELGDSALYLCASSSRTSGGVWDEQFFGPGTRLTVL.

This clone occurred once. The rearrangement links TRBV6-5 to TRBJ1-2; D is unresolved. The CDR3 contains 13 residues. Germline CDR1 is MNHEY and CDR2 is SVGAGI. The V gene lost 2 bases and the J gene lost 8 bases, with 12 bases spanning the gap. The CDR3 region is CASSYGRGYGYTF. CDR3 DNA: TGTGCCAGCAGTTACGGACGGGGATACGGCTACACCTTC.

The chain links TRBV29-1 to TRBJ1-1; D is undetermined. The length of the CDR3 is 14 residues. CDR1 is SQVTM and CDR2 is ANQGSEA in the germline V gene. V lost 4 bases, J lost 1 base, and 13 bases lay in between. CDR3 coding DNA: TGCAGCGTTGTTATAAGAGTTCCGAACACTGAAGCTTTCTTT. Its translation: CSVVIRVPNTEAFF.

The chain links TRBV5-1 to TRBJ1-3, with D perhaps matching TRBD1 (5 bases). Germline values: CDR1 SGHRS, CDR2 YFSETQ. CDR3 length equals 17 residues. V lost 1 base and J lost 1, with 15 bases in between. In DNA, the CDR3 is TGCGCCAGCAGCTTGTCTCTCAGGGCTGGATCTGGAAACACCATATATTTT. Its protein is CASSLSLRAGSGNTIYF.

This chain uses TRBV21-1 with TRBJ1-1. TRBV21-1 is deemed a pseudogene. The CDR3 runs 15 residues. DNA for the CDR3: TGTGCCAGCAGCGGACGGGGAAGAAAGGGCACTGAAGCTTTCTTT. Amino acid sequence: CASSGRGRKGTEAFF.

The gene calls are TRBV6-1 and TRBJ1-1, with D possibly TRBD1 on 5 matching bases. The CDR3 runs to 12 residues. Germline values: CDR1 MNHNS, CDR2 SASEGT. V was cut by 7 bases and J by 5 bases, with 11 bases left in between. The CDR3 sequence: CASNYGGTEAFF. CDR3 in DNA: TGTGCCAGCAATTACGGGGGGACTGAAGCTTTCTTT.

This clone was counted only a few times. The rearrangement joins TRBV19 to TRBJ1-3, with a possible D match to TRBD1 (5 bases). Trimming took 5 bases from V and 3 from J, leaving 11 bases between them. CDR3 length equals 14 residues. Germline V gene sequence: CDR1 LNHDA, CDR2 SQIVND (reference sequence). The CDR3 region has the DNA TGTGCCAGTAGTTCTACAGGAAATGGAAACACCATATATTTT. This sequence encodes CASSSTGNGNTIYF.

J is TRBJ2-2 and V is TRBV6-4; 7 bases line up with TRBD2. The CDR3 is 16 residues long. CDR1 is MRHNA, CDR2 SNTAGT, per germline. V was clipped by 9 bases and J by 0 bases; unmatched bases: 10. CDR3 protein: CASGLVSYPNTGELFF. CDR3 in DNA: TGTGCCAGTGGACTAGTTTCTTATCCGAACACCGGGGAGCTGTTTTTT.

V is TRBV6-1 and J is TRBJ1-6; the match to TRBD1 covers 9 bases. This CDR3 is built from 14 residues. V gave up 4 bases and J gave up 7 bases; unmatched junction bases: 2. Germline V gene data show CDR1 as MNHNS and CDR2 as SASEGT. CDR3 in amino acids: CASSVGTGNSPLHF. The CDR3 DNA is TGTGCCAGCAGTGTCGGGACAGGGAATTCACCCCTCCACTTT.

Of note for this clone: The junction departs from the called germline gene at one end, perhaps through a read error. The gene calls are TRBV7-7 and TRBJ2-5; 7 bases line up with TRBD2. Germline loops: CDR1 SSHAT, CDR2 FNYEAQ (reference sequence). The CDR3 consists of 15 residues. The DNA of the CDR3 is TGTGCTAGCAGCCCAGGGACTACAAGACAAGAGACCCAGTACTTC. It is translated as CASSPGTTRQETQYF.

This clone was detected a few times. Here the CDR3 DNA reads TGCAGCGTCGTTAATTCACCCCTCCACTTT. Translation: CSVVNSPLHF. The V call is TRBV29-1, the J call TRBJ1-6; no definite D call. The germline V gene has CDR1 SQVTM and CDR2 ANQGSEA. Trimming took off 6 bases at V and 6 bases at J, with 3 bases between the two ends. The CDR3 has 10 residues. Variable domain in full (rest from reference TRBV29-1 and TRBJ1-6): SAVISQKPSRDICQRGTSLTIQCQVDSQVTMMFWYRQQPGQSLTLIATANQGSEATYESGFVIDKFPISRPNLTFSTLTVSNMSPEDSSIYLCSVVNSPLHFGNGTRLTVT.

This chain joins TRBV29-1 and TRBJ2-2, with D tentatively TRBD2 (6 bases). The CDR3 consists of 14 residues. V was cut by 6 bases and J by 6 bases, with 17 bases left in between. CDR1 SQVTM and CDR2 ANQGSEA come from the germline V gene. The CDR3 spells CSVRAFRESGELFF. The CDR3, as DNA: TGCAGCGTGCGCGCCTTCCGGGAGTCCGGGGAGCTGTTTTTT.

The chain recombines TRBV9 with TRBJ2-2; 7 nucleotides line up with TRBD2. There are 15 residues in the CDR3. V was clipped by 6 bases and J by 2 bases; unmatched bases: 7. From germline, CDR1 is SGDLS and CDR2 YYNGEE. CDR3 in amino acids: CASNPTGGNTGELFF. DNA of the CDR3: TGTGCCAGCAATCCGACGGGGGGAAACACCGGGGAGCTGTTTTTT.

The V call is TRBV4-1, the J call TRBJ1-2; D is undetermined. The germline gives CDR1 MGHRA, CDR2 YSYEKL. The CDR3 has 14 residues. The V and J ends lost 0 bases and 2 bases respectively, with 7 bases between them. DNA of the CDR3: TGCGCCAGCAGCCAAGACAGGATGAACTATGGCTACACCTTC. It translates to CASSQDRMNYGYTF.

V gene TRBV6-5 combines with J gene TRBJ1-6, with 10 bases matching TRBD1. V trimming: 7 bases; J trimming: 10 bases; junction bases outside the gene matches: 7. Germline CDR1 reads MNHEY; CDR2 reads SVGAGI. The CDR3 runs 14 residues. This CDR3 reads CASTTTGGDSPLHF. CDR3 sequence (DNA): TGTGCCAGCACCACGACAGGGGGCGACTCACCCCTCCACTTT.